Included here is one T cell receptor beta chain sequence, with context. Its target is not known. This entry is derived from a study of cytomegalovirus exposure and HLA in healthy donors. Study details: HLA-typed donors were the source of about 85 million unique TCRs, which an early data release held. Points from the study as a whole: In a later analysis, V- and J-gene trimming of beta chains associated with a DCLRE1C missense variant, replicated independently. Sequencing depth across donors, presence/absence analyses assumed, was roughly uniform. Highest at DRB1 and lowest at HLA-C, TCR association rates differed among HLA loci in a later analysis.

CDR1 MNHEY and CDR2 SMNVEV come from the germline V gene (reference sequence). With 6 bases clipped from V and 2 bases from J, the junction kept 6 bases outside the gene matches. The CDR3 contains 15 residues. The PCR employed 60 Vbeta primers together with 13 Jbeta primers. TCRdb's table, derived via immunoSEQ multiplex PCR, lists solely in-frame clones and lacks some. The sample has over 150,000 clones, over 65% seen once. This TCR came from a middle-aged woman in good health and CMV-seropositive. The sample consisted of PBMCs. V and J are TRBV27 and TRBJ1-5, with 8 bases matching TRBD1. The CDR3 DNA sequence: TGTGCCAGCAGCTACCAGGGGGCGGGCAATCAGCCCCAGCATTTT. It is translated as CASSYQGAGNQPQHF.